This TCR beta chain was sequenced during a study of cytomegalovirus exposure and HLA in healthy donors. Overall study findings and caveats: Cytomegalovirus-associated status was assigned to fewer than 200 TCR beta chains. It was reported that TCR beta sequences correctly inferred the HLA-A and HLA-B alleles for most subjects. It was shown in a later analysis that HLA-associated TCR beta chains were more clonally expanded than other, equally common chains. Prior analysis indicated that the majority of TCR beta V segments exhibited productivity approximately 90% or approximately 30% of the time.

As regards this clone: Its antigen is undetermined.

PCR employed 60 Vbeta and 13 Jbeta primers. Using immunoSEQ multiplex PCR, the repertoire was profiled, and TCRdb retains in-frame clones only, with some absent. The sample lists under 150,000 clones, around 70% occurring once. V shed 8 bases, J shed 9 bases, and the junction held 6 bases outside the gene matches. From germline, CDR1 is SNHLY and CDR2 FYNNEI. The CDR3 spans 13 residues. The chain combines TRBV2 with TRBJ2-2; 10 bases are a match to TRBD2. This TCR derives from a man aged 35-49 years in good health and CMV-seronegative. The sequenced material came from PBMCs. In DNA form, the CDR3 reads TGTGCCAGCCGGCCTAGCGGGAGTCGGGAGCTGTTTTTT. Its protein is CASRPSGSRELFF. Full variable domain (remainder filled in from reference TRBV2 and TRBJ2-2): EPEVTQTPSHQVTQMGQEVILRCVPISNHLYFYWYRQILGQKVEFLVSFYNNEISEKSEIFDDQFSVERPDGSNFTLKIRSTKLEDSAMYFCASRPSGSRELFFGEGSRLTVL.